These T cell receptor beta chains were read from a single sample in a study of T cells in Graves' hyperthyroidism and ophthalmopathy. MiXCR, applied by TCRdb to the multiplex PCR reads, yields one record per CDR3 protein. The data show nearly 750,000 distinct CDR3 sequences, with roughly 32% seen just once and approximately 31% held by the top ten. The sample comprised blood. The receptors were sampled from a woman aged 40 to 50 with Graves' hyperthyroidism. Each CDR3 is given with its conserved first and last residue. The order of the fields is clone size, D gene, J gene, V gene, CDR3 protein, CDR3 DNA. A D gene is named only where the DNA matches it firmly. The size field is filled for only some rows; it gives once, few, many or a size class.

many . TRBJ2-2 TRBV2 CASSRTGELFF TGTGCCAGCAGCCGCACCGGGGAGCTGTTTTTT
many . TRBJ1-4 TRBV25-1 CASSEYFRTTNEKLFF TGTGCCAGCAGTGAATATTTCAGAACAACTAATGAAAAACTGTTTTTT
many . TRBJ1-2 TRBV7-9 CASSLWLTAMEGGYTF TGTGCCAGCAGCTTGTGGCTCACGGCTATGGAGGGCGGCTACACCTTC
many . TRBJ2-7 TRBV6-5 CASAVRSEQYF TGTGCCAGCGCCGTTAGGAGCGAGCAGTACTTC
many . TRBJ1-2 TRBV6-1 CASSEAMVANYGYTF TGTGCCAGCAGTGAAGCGATGGTGGCTAACTATGGCTACACCTTC
many . TRBJ1-2 TRBV6-6 CASTFGGGYTF TGTGCCAGCACGTTTGGAGGTGGCTACACCTTC
many . TRBJ2-7 TRBV24-1 CATSDITGYGQYF TGTGCCACCAGTGACATTACAGGGTACGGGCAGTACTTC
many . TRBJ2-6 TRBV5-1 CASSFRVADRSGANVLTF TGCGCCAGCAGCTTTAGGGTAGCTGATAGGTCTGGGGCCAACGTCCTGACTTTC
. . TRBJ1-1 TRBV28 CASEGSNTEAFF TGTGCCAGCGAGGGGTCGAACACTGAAGCTTTCTTT
. TRBD2 TRBJ2-7 TRBV7-2 CASSFHGLAQYEQYF TGTGCCAGCAGCTTCCATGGACTAGCCCAGTACGAGCAGTACTTC
many TRBD1 TRBJ1-2 TRBV10-3 CASSETGTGNGYTF TGTGCCAGCAGTGAAACCGGGACAGGGAATGGCTACACCTTC
many TRBD1 TRBJ1-3 TRBV7-2 CASSRTGVGNTIYF TGTGCCAGCAGCCGGACAGGGGTCGGAAACACCATATATTTT
many . TRBJ2-2 TRBV15 CATSSRRESWTGELFF TGTGCCACCAGCAGTCGTCGGGAGTCTTGGACCGGGGAGCTGTTTTTT
. . TRBJ2-7 TRBV9 CASSGEGTRYEQYF TGTGCCAGCAGCGGAGAGGGGACGCGCTACGAGCAGTACTTC
many TRBD2 TRBJ2-7 TRBV7-9 CASSLAGLAYEQYF TGTGCCAGCAGCTTAGCGGGACTAGCGTACGAGCAGTACTTC
few TRBD1 TRBJ1-2 TRBV19 CASSRRQGVSNYGYTF TGTGCCAGTAGTAGGAGACAGGGGGTTTCTAACTATGGCTACACCTTC
. TRBD1 TRBJ1-2 TRBV30 CALGTGSGGYTF TGTGCCCTCGGGACAGGGTCTGGAGGCTACACCTTC
. . TRBJ2-2 TRBV20-1 CSAKGPYTGELFF TGCAGTGCTAAGGGTCCCTACACCGGGGAGCTGTTTTTT
many TRBD1 TRBJ2-5 TRBV20-1 CSAQDRTQETQYF TGCAGTGCTCAGGACAGGACCCAAGAGACCCAGTACTTC
. TRBD2 TRBJ2-5 TRBV7-9 CASSPLATSGNQETQYF TGTGCCAGCAGCCCACTTGCGACTAGCGGGAACCAAGAGACCCAGTACTTC
few . TRBJ2-5 TRBV7-8 CASSRQAGEETQYF TGTGCCAGCAGCCGCCAGGCAGGGGAAGAGACCCAGTACTTC
. . TRBJ2-5 TRBV20-1 CSASPGHQYF TGCAGTGCTAGTCCGGGACACCAGTACTTC
. . TRBJ2-7 TRBV24-1 CATSLRTELHYEQYF TGTGCCACCAGCCTAAGGACGGAGCTACACTACGAGCAGTACTTC
many TRBD1 TRBJ2-6 TRBV15 CATSRDGTEYNVLTF TGTGCCACCAGTAGAGATGGGACAGAGTACAACGTCCTGACTTTC
many TRBD2 TRBJ2-5 TRBV10-3 CAISQRRGEETQYF TGTGCCATCTCCCAGCGGCGGGGGGAAGAGACCCAGTACTTC
. . TRBJ2-6 TRBV13 CASSWQGGDTGANVLTF TGTGCCAGCAGCTGGCAGGGCGGAGACACCGGGGCCAACGTCCTGACTTTC
. TRBD1 TRBJ1-3 TRBV2 CASTPGQGTIYF TGTGCCAGCACCCCGGGACAGGGAACCATATATTTT
many . TRBJ2-5 TRBV5-5 CASRGEVVETQYF TGTGCCAGCAGGGGGGAGGTCGTGGAGACCCAGTACTTC
. TRBD1 TRBJ2-7 TRBV20-1 CSAEGTGQVHEQYF TGCAGTGCGGAAGGGACAGGGCAGGTACACGAGCAGTACTTC
few . TRBJ2-6 TRBV6-6 CASSVAASGANVLTF TGTGCCAGCAGTGTGGCAGCGTCTGGGGCCAACGTCCTGACTTTC